This T cell receptor (beta chain) was identified in a study of blood T cells in healthy people across ages. The CDR3 loop spans 17 amino acids. The V and J ends lost 4 bases and 0 bases, in that order; junction bases with no gene match: 7. Germline loops: CDR1 MGHRA, CDR2 YSYEKL. A sample-barcoded 5' primer and a J-beta primer mix were used in a second PCR of roughly 7 to 11 cycles. There were at least 2.5 million CDR3-containing paired-end reads obtained from each sample. TCRdb re-derived calls from the 5' RACE reads in MiXCR, one entry per CDR3 protein. Here the sample spans 1.4 million to 1.5 million distinct CDR3 sequences, roughly 40% being singletons. This clonotype has at least ten counts. Each sample yielded at least 6 million isolated PBMCs.

Sequencing input: blood. The chain joins TRBV4-1 to TRBJ2-1; 9 bases fit TRBD2. The source is a woman in her late teens or twenties in good health. CDR3 region: CASSPRSGGYSYNEQFF. The DNA of the CDR3 is TGCGCCAGCAGCCCCCGTAGCGGGGGTTACTCCTACAATGAGCAGTTCTTC.